The present T cell receptor beta chain was sequenced within a study of cytomegalovirus exposure and HLA in healthy donors (dated by TCRdb to the late 2010s). About the full investigation: In an earlier analysis of 450 to 750 of the donors, 276 Gb of sequence data and 120 million or so unique TCR beta sequences from roughly 180 million T cells were reported. About 280 gigabases of sequencing data and approximately 92 million unique TCR sequences made up an early release that covered roughly 670 HLA-typed donors. Of the 300 to 400 genotyped donors, roughly 80% fell in the genetic ancestry cluster associated with self-reported Caucasian donors. The study aimed to test whether cataloging public T cell receptors could reveal signatures of past pathogen exposure. The T cell repertoires of 550 to 850 subjects were profiled by immunosequencing and related to cytomegalovirus serostatus. A separate validation cohort of 100 to 150 different subjects was used in addition to the 666-subject first cohort. High-throughput TCR immunosequencing, statistical association of individual TCRs with disease status, and machine learning were combined to predict cytomegalovirus infection status. A later analysis re-examined previously published TCR beta repertoires from roughly 650 donors and added high-resolution HLA genotyping to investigate patterns of TCR occurrence. Rather than using new phenotypic data, the later analysis identified candidate immune exposures from TCR beta sequences and from how often those sequences occurred across donors. To decide whether each TCR beta V gene segment behaved as functional or pseudogenic, an earlier analysis of some 540 of the donors relied on high-throughput TCR beta sequencing. Alongside the repertoire data, information on donor age, sex, ethnicity and CMV serostatus was compiled. Genome-wide SNP genotypes for about 65% of the 666 donors were used in a later genetic analysis, which treated that subset as a discovery cohort. All discovery cohort repertoires had been generated on a single sequencing platform. Class I and class II HLA loci were covered by the typing at four-digit resolution. The number of donors typed differed by locus, with roughly 629-640 for A, B, C, DRB1 and DQB1, approximately 500 for DQA1, about 610 for DPA1, and about 450 for DPB1. Five DR-DQ haplotypes were treated as single units for association and clustering because of strong linkage in the cohort. Among several hundred genotyped donors of the cohort, an average of approximately 240,000 unique TCR beta nucleotide sequences was sequenced per donor, of which about 19% were non-productive. What the research found in general, with its limitations: A later analysis found that most CMV-associated TCR beta chains appeared HLA-restricted, with HLA associations seemingly driven largely by CMV exposure. A further reported finding was that TCR beta sequences accurately predicted the HLA-A and HLA-B alleles for most subjects in the first cohort. A later analysis associated some 17,000 TCR beta sequences with specific HLA alleles at a false discovery rate of 0.05. Most TCR sequences were observed very rarely across donors, whereas some public TCRs were present in many individuals. When HLA alleles, especially DR and DQ, strongly co-occurred, TCR associations were difficult to assign to individual alleles. An association between a missense DCLRE1C variant and V-gene and J-gene trimming of TCR beta chains was found in a later genetic analysis and replicated in an independent cohort. In this cohort, only TCR beta chains were sequenced, and detectable features were limited by the absence of alpha or paired-chain data. In a later analysis, HLA-associated TCR beta chains showed more clonal expansion and lower generation probabilities than non-associated chains that were equally common. HLA typing was unavailable for some donors at each locus, so association tests used only the typed subset. A cluster of highly shared sequence variants was judged likely to be a technical artifact of the sequencing pipeline. Linkage disequilibrium might explain the correlated functional status among segregating V segments, but an unknown experimental factor could not be ruled out. The only immune exposure information available for the cohort was CMV serostatus. An earlier analysis of around 600 of the donors showed that most TCR beta V segments appeared in productive rearrangements either about 87% or about 30% of the time, which broadly matched IMGT annotations. About 17 rarely observed V segments, including chromosome 9 orphons, were excluded from the earlier analysis of about 500 of the donors because counts were too low. In a later analysis, several top co-occurrence clusters were reported to appear linked to parvovirus B19, influenza, CMV and Epstein-Barr virus. The authors suggested that the approach could potentially be generalized to other disease states and immunological phenotypes. In the study, some 180 TCR beta chains were listed as associated with cytomegalovirus. A few of the identified cytomegalovirus-associated TCR beta chains were confirmed in vitro to be specific for cytomegalovirus antigens. Presence/absence analyses assumed roughly uniform sequencing depth across donors, an assumption that may not hold. A later genetic analysis reported fewer N-insertions in productive TCRs among donors in an Asian-associated ancestry cluster than the roughly 620-donor mean. In a later analysis, the rate of TCR association differed among HLA loci, with DRB1 alleles having the most associated TCRs and HLA-C alleles having the fewest. Cytomegalovirus status was reported to be diagnosed by the classifier with high specificity and sensitivity in both the original and validation cohorts. Some IMGT-functional V segments, including TRBV6-2 and TRBV6-3, could not be distinguished by the 87-base-pair reads and were therefore excluded.

Concerning this clone itself: The antigen it binds to is not known. The input lacks base qualities; no much larger clone sits a single base away.

In total, over 600 healthy bone marrow donors made up the cohort. At the time of sampling, every cohort member was nominally healthy, though immune exposures that went unrecorded were likely present. The donor was CMV seropositive and was included in the group of 250 to 350 seropositive cohort members. A peripheral blood sample was provided by each donor, and peripheral blood mononuclear cells were used for TCR beta sequencing. Genomic DNA extraction from the blood cell samples was performed with the Qiagen DNeasy Blood Extraction Kit. Inclusive of the bounding cysteine and phenylalanine, the CDR3 is 16 residues long. Just CDR3 DNA is preserved here, 48 bases in frame from base 1. At the junction V is shortened by 1 base and J by 7 bases; bases outside the gene matches: 9. CDR1 and CDR2 are read off the germline V gene as SGHVS and FQNEAQ. The library came from the immunoSEQ multiplex PCR assay. For the multiplex PCR, a mixture combining 60 forward primers for TCR Vbeta segments and 13 reverse primers for TCR Jbeta segments was used. The CDR3 region of rearranged TCR beta genes was amplified from genomic DNA by a multiplex PCR assay. On the Illumina HiSeq System, the amplified TCR beta libraries were sequenced as 87-base-pair reads. Under the source paper's analysis protocol: A later analysis counted about 80 million unique TCR beta chains across the 650 to 800 repertoires, and roughly 9.9 million of these chains were shared by at least two donors. Raw reads were error-corrected and collapsed into unique sequences by a nearest-neighbor algorithm in which closely related sequences were merged to remove PCR and sequencing errors. Alignment of CDR3 sequences to IMGT reference sequences was used to assign V, D and J gene segments. For a sequence to be retained, at least a six-nucleotide match to both a V gene segment and a J gene segment was required. Rearrangements were called productive when the CDR3 lacked stop codons and stayed in frame with V and J; all others were non-productive. CDR3 was defined by IMGT convention, running from the second conserved V-encoded cysteine to the conserved J-encoded phenylalanine. In an earlier analysis of more than 550 of the donors, sequences lacking an unambiguous match to a single V gene segment were excluded. An earlier analysis of around 600 of the donors classified V segments as functional when productive rearrangements were above 56.7% and as segregating when the standard deviation between donors was above 5%. To diagnose cytomegalovirus status from the catalog of TCR beta chain sequences, a statistical classification framework was built. In a later analysis, V and J genes were assigned by comparing TCR nucleotide sequences against IMGT/GENE-DB human TR gene sequences. Using the TCRdist pipeline, a later analysis assigned CDR3 sequences along with most-parsimonious VDJ recombination scenarios. In a later analysis, every TCR beta chain was defined by the combination of its CDR3 amino acid sequence and its V-gene family, and reads without a unique V-gene family were dropped. As a way to deal with suspected cross-contamination and a sequencing artifact, a later analysis dropped 500 to 700 nucleotide sequences that were highly shared and had low generation probability. A later analysis calculated a clonal expansion index for each public chain from normalized within-repertoire ranks of inferred template counts. In a later analysis, generation probabilities were computed using a VDJ recombination model fitted to out-of-frame rearrangements, and the results were checked against IGoR. In a later analysis, hypergeometric tests were used to score TCR-TCR, TCR-HLA and TCR-CMV co-occurrence, with a repertoire-size bias correction applied to TCR pairs. A later analysis estimated false discovery rates by permuting HLA or CMV assignments 20 times. In a later analysis, co-occurring TCRs were grouped using DBSCAN, with TCRdist sequence similarity added in when clustering inside HLA-allele-positive subsets. Repertoires with fewer than 30,000 or more than 120,000 public chains were left out of co-occurrence clustering, as were about five repertoires with anomalous nucleotide sharing. What TCRdb holds here is the immuneACCESS table cut down to in-frame rearrangements. Part of the clones is not present; checked against another copy, under half of the missing clones reflect an unresolved V gene, and the others are unexplained. V, J and clone size were drawn from that table, and D and trimming were deduced from the DNA. In all, the sample holds more than 150,000 clones, and 70% to 90% of those were seen once. The ten largest make up roughly 10% of the sample.

The sequence is built from TRBV7-8 and TRBJ1-5; TRBD1 agrees with 8 junctional bases. The source material was PBMCs. This TCR was recovered from a man aged 18 to 29 in good health and CMV-seropositive. The CDR3 region reads CASSLVGDRGRQPQHF. The DNA reads as follows: TGTGCCAGCAGCTTAGTAGGCGACAGGGGAAGACAGCCCCAGCATTTT. The variable domain in full, with residues beyond the CDR3 obtained from the reference TRBV7-8 and TRBJ1-5 genes, is GAGVSQSPRYKVAKRGQDVALRCDPISGHVSLFWYQQALGQGPEFLTYFQNEAQLDKSGLPSDRFFAERPEGSVSTLKIQRTQQEDSAVYLCASSLVGDRGRQPQHFGDGTRLSIL.